This TCR beta chain was observed in a study of shared clonotypes between healthy human individuals. TCRdb's table, derived via immunoSEQ multiplex PCR, lists solely in-frame clones and lacks some. The sample has about 460,000 clones, approximately 80% seen once. The ends were cut back, 2 bases at V and 1 base at J, with 5 bases in the middle. Germline loops: CDR1 MNHNS, CDR2 SASEGT. The CDR3 consists of 13 residues. V usage is TRBV6-1 and J usage is TRBJ1-1; D not certain. The sequencing sample was made of PBMCs. This clonotype originated in a woman aged 40 to 50 in good health. Some clones in this sample may be carry-over from other donors' samples. CDR3 bases: TGTGCCAGCAGTGAACATGCGAACACTGAAGCTTTCTTT. This codes for CASSEHANTEAFF.